The present entry profiles one T cell receptor (beta chain) with its context. Its matching antigen is unknown. The CDR3 runs 14 residues. The germline gives CDR1 SEHNR, CDR2 FQNEAQ (reference sequence). V was cut by 5 bases and J by 1 base, with 12 bases left in between. Unique molecular identifiers were used to barcode this TCRbeta library. TCRdb re-analysed the PCR reads in MiXCR, keeping a single row per CDR3 protein. The data show approximately 500,000 distinct CDR3 sequences, roughly a tenth seen once. The data stem from a study of T-cell reconstitution after alpha-beta-depleted transplantation in children. Whole-study results and caveats: When one year had passed after transplant, most T-cell counts and diversity came from newly produced T cells.

The clonotype originates from a child aged 2-9 years with inherited bone marrow failure, due to receive a stem cell transplant. The sequences come from PBMCs, collected before TCRalphabeta/CD19-depleted stem cell transplant. The genes are TRBV7-9 and TRBJ2-7, with D hard to call. CDR3 amino acids: CASSHGSPSYEQYF. As DNA, the CDR3 is TGTGCCAGCAGCCACGGGTCGCCGTCCTACGAGCAGTACTTC.